This T cell receptor (beta chain) was retrieved from a study of identical twins. Findings of the study overall: For cord blood, abundant beta clonotypes had fewer insertions, unlike memory repertoires, which showed none.

TCRdb re-analysed the 5' RACE reads in MiXCR, keeping a single row per CDR3 protein. The sample contains a few hundred thousand distinct CDR3 sequences, roughly 20% of which appear only once. In the case of this clonotype: Antigen: not known.

Each donor (without exception) was a healthy Caucasian. Sequencing was done on a sample of naive T cells sorted from blood. This receptor was identified in a man aged 50-60 years in good health.

The CDR3 DNA sequence: TGCAGTGCTTGGGGACAGGGGAGAGGTGAAAAACTGTTTTTT. This gives the protein CSAWGQGRGEKLFF. The chain is built from TRBV20-1 and TRBJ1-4; TRBD1 aligns across 10 bases. The CDR3 runs 14 residues. After removal of 5 bases from V and 7 bases from J, the junction contained 7 bases not matched to a gene. Per the germline V gene, CDR1 is DFQATT and CDR2 is SNEGSKA (reference sequence).